This T cell receptor beta chain came from a study of breast tumors, draining lymph nodes, adjacent tissues. Breast cancer patients provided tissue from their axillary draining lymph nodes. About this clonotype itself: It may be a read error: a sequence one base away is much more abundant.

TCRdb re-derived calls from the multiplex PCR reads in MiXCR, one entry per CDR3 protein. This table holds 150,000 to 250,000 distinct CDR3 sequences, 30% to 40% found once. This CDR3 region has 15 residues. Germline assignment: CDR1 SNHLY and CDR2 FYNNEI. With 5 bases clipped from V and 5 bases from J, the junction kept 6 bases outside the gene matches. V usage is TRBV2 and J usage is TRBJ2-1, with 10 bases that match TRBD2. The TCR originated in a female donor with breast cancer. Some clones in this sample may be carry-over from other donors' samples. The sequencing input was axillary lymph node tissue. CDR3 nucleotides: TGTGCCAGCAGTTACCCAGGACTAGCGGACAATGAGCAGTTCTTC. It translates to CASSYPGLADNEQFF.